The 2 T cell receptor beta chains presented below share a single source sample, sequenced in a study of cytomegalovirus exposure and HLA in healthy donors. In the PCR, 60 Vbeta and 13 Jbeta primers were used. Sequenced by immunoSEQ multiplex PCR; TCRdb stores in-frame clones only, minus some. The sample lists approximately 150,000 clones; approximately 72% were seen once. Material for sequencing was PBMCs. The receptors shown here come from a woman in her sixties or seventies in good health and CMV-seronegative.

There are a few counts of this clone. The chain links TRBV11-2 to TRBJ2-1; a possible D gene is TRBD2 (5 bases). Germline values: CDR1 SGHAT, CDR2 FQNNGV. Deletions cut 1 base from V and 11 bases from J, with 12 bases between. The CDR3 loop spans 13 amino acids. The CDR3 here is CASSLGLASQQFF. The CDR3 DNA is TGTGCCAGCAGCTTAGGGCTAGCCAGTCAGCAGTTCTTC.

The rearrangement joins TRBV5-4 to TRBJ1-2, with TRBD1 identical over 10 bases. The trim removed 2 bases at V and 7 bases at J, leaving 14 bases unmatched. Germline V CDR1 and CDR2: SGHNT, YYREEE (reference sequence). This CDR3 region has 17 residues. The CDR3: CASSLLPSGTGVRGYTF. Written as DNA, the CDR3 is TGTGCCAGCAGCTTACTCCCCTCCGGGACAGGGGTTCGTGGCTACACCTTC.